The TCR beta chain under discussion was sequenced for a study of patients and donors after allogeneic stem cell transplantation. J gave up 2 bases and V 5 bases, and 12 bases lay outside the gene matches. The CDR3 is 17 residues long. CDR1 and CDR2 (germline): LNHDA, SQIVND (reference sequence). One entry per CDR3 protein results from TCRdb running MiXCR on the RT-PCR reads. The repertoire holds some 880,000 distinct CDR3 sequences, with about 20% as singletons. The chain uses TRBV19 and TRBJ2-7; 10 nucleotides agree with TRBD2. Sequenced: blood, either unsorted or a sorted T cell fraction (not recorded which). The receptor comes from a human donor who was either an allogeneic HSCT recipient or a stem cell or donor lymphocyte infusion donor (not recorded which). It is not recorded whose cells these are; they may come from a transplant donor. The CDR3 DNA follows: TGTGCCAGTAGTGCACTAGCGGGGAGTCTCCAGACCTACGAGCAGTACTTC. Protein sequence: CASSALAGSLQTYEQYF.